This TCR beta chain was observed in a study of OX40 agonist ivuxolimab in advanced cancers. Turning to the overall study: Ivuxolimab was an agonistic, fully human IgG2 monoclonal antibody directed against OX40 (CD134), a costimulatory receptor. Patients were allowed to have had prior anti-PD-1, anti-PD-L1 or anti-CTLA-4 therapy, and around two fifths of the dose-escalation patients had been treated with checkpoint inhibitors. Intravenous ivuxolimab was administered to patients every 2 weeks at six dose levels: 0.01, 0.1, 0.3, 1.5, 3 and 10 mg/kg. Of the roughly 53 patients in dose escalation, around 19 had hepatocellular carcinoma, some 15 had melanoma, 9 had renal cell carcinoma and 9 had head and neck cancer. The paper covers the monotherapy dose-escalation part of the phase I ivuxolimab trial, which included N of about 56 patients. The purpose of peripheral TCRbeta sequencing was to test whether ivuxolimab changed TCR sequence diversity and led to clonal T-cell expansion. Partial responses occurred in three dose-escalation patients: two with cutaneous melanoma and one with hepatocellular carcinoma. In the dose-escalation cohort, around four fifths of patients were male, and the mean age was approximately 60 years with a range of about 20 to 79.

The CDR3 starts with the cysteine, ends with the phenylalanine, and has 14 residues. Only CDR3 DNA remains: 42 bases, in frame from the first base. According to the germline V gene, CDR1 reads SGHTS and CDR2 reads YDEGEE. V has 5 bases trimmed and J has 9 bases trimmed; junction bases matching no gene number 9. General conclusions and limits of the study: Low levels of normalized T-cell clonal expansion were also seen in some patients who did not respond. Clonal expansion of both CD4+ and CD8+ blood T cells was observed from baseline to week 6 at doses 0.1 to 3.0 mg/kg. In the 0.1-3.0 mg/kg groups, partial responders had among the lowest normalized peripheral clonal expansion, particularly in CD8+ T cells. The antigen specificity of the peripheral T cells that underwent clonal expansion was not determined. After ivuxolimab, expanded clones were on average more numerous among CD8+ T cells than among CD4+ T cells.

The trial excluded patients who had a history of autoimmune disease or were on systemic immunosuppression. In every dose cohort, peripheral blood was drawn for TCR sequencing at baseline, cycle 4 day 1, and cycle 7 day 1. Samples came from an open-label, multicenter, first-in-human phase I dose-escalation trial of ivuxolimab. Adults with locally advanced or metastatic melanoma, renal cell carcinoma, hepatocellular carcinoma or head and neck squamous cell carcinoma were enrolled in the trial. Before TCR sequencing, CD4+ T cells and CD8+ T cells from peripheral blood were sorted into separate populations. To sequence the TCRbeta CDR3 region, genomic DNA was isolated from the sorted cells. The immunoSEQ Assay was used to sequence the TCRbeta CDR3 regions. Held by TCRdb, this immuneACCESS table contains in-frame sequences only and omits some clones. Under half of the omission traces to an unresolved V gene where checked; the cause of the rest is unknown. Present in this sample are about 48,000 clones, approximately 81% of which were seen just once. The ten largest clones add up to about 10% of the sample.

With respect to this clone: This clone's antigen is unknown. Base qualities were left out, and no much larger clone turns up one base away.

The sequences come from CD4+ or CD8+ T cells sorted from blood, collected in a trial of the OX40 agonist ivuxolimab. This receptor was identified in an adult with an advanced solid tumor such as melanoma, head and neck, liver or kidney cancer. The sequence is built from TRBV5-8 and TRBJ2-1; TRBD2 fits 9 bases in the junction. The bases read TGTGCCAGCAGAGGGCGCGGGAGGGCCCGTGAGCAGTTCTTC. This translates into CASRGRGRAREQFF. Here the CDR3 is joined to the reference TRBV5-8 and TRBJ2-1 genes, and the full variable domain is: EAGVTQSPTHLIKTRGQQATLRCSPISGHTSVYWYQQALGLGLQFLLWYDEGEERNRGNFPPRFSGRQFPNYSSELNVNALELEDSALYLCASRGRGRAREQFFGPGTRLTVL.